Reported below is one T cell receptor (beta chain). Deep was the level at which the assay was run. Sequencing was performed with immunoSEQ multiplex PCR; in TCRdb, only in-frame clones are kept and a portion is missing. This table holds 2 million to 2.5 million clones, approximately 95% found once. This specimen belongs to a study of shared clonotypes between healthy human individuals. The CDR3 is 15 amino acids. Germline-derived CDR1 and CDR2 are SGHRS and YFSETQ. The germline V and J ends were trimmed by 1 base and 0 bases, with 8 bases remaining between them. This clonotype was sampled from a man aged 18 to 35 in good health. The sequenced sample consisted of naive CD4+ T cells sorted from blood. Subset indicated: CD45RA+ positively selected. J is TRBJ1-3 and V is TRBV5-1, with D possibly TRBD1 on 6 matching bases. The CDR3 nucleotides are TGCGCCAGCAGCTTGCCACAGGGCTCTGGAAACACCATATATTTT. This gives the protein CASSLPQGSGNTIYF.